The text below deals with one TCR beta chain. These data originate in a study of blood T cell repertoires in COVID-19. Study as a whole: COVID-19 samples from acute and convalescent phases originated in the United States, Italy and Spain. PBMCs, B-cell-depleted T cells, or T cells were the source of the cDNA or gDNA that made up the material.

Authors' processing steps: Using reference gene primer amplification, nucleated cell counts were estimated. Sequencing was performed with immunoSEQ multiplex PCR; in TCRdb, only in-frame clones are kept and a portion is missing. The V and J calls and clone size come from that table; D and trimming were worked out from the DNA. The sample includes approximately 180,000 clones, about nine tenths of them seen just once. The CDR3 has 14 residues. The germline gives CDR1 MDHEN, CDR2 SYDVKM. The V gene end was trimmed by 8 bases and the J gene end by 2 bases; junction bases not matched to a gene: 3. The sample consisted of peripheral blood. V is TRBV28 and J is TRBJ1-6; TRBD1 matches 7 bases. The TCR was taken from a woman aged 45 to 65 with acute or convalescent COVID-19. The CDR3 nucleotides read TGTGCCAGCGGGACAGCTACCTATAATTCACCCCTCCACTTT. The encoded protein is CASGTATYNSPLHF.